This T cell receptor beta chain was sequenced during a study of cytomegalovirus exposure and HLA in healthy donors. Study at large: Tens of millions of unique TCRs, all from HLA-typed donors, were included in an early release of the data. Study results and limitations: As was reported, the classifier diagnosed cytomegalovirus status with high specificity and sensitivity. The study listed approximately 160 cytomegalovirus-associated TCR beta chains.

The length of the CDR3 is 17 residues. Trimming took 3 bases from V and 9 from J; bases not matched to a gene: 14. The germline V gene has CDR1 LNHDA and CDR2 SQIVND (reference sequence). Primers: 60 Vbeta forward and 13 Jbeta reverse. Libraries were prepared by immunoSEQ multiplex PCR; TCRdb keeps only in-frame clonotypes and omits some of them. In the table there are 110,000 to 150,000 clones, 84% of which are singletons. Note on this clone: Its specificity is not known.

This chain connects TRBV19 to TRBJ1-6, with 7 bases matching TRBD1. Sequenced input: PBMCs. The TCR comes from a boy between 2 and 10 years old in good health and CMV-seronegative. CDR3 region: CASSIVGYRGLRSPLHF. Here the CDR3 DNA reads TGTGCCAGTAGTATTGTCGGGTATAGGGGGCTGCGTTCACCCCTCCACTTT.